A single TCR beta chain is shown here with its context. This record belongs to a study of PD-1 blockade in classical Hodgkin lymphoma. Each and every patient relapsed after autologous stem cell transplantation, and patients got differing brentuximab vedotin exposure. Profiled with immunoSEQ multiplex PCR; TCRdb holds only in-frame clones, not every one. The sample lists roughly 19,000 clones, 65% to 90% occurring once. Sample: peripheral blood mononuclear cells (PBMCs), taken at baseline. The sequence was obtained from a human donor with classical Hodgkin lymphoma.

This CDR3 is CASSFTAGVKSYNEQFF. The CDR3 region has the DNA TGTGCCAGCAGCTTCACAGCGGGAGTTAAGTCCTACAATGAGCAGTTCTTC. V gene TRBV11-2 combines with J gene TRBJ2-1; the match to TRBD2 covers 8 bases. Germline CDR1 and CDR2: SGHAT and FQNNGV. CDR3 size: 17 residues. The ends lost 3 bases at V and 1 base at J; junction bases unmatched: 8. The entire variable domain, with the rest obtained from reference TRBV11-2 and TRBJ2-1, is as follows: EAGVAQSPRYKIIEKRQSVAFWCNPISGHATLYWYQQILGQGPKLLIQFQNNGVVDDSQLPKDRFSAERLKGVDSTLKIQPAKLEDSAVYLCASSFTAGVKSYNEQFFGPGTRLTVL.